The 9 T cell receptor beta chains below all came from one sample that was sequenced in a study of blood T cell repertoires in COVID-19. The data were produced by immunoSEQ multiplex PCR, yet TCRdb's version contains in-frame clones alone and is incomplete. The repertoire holds 70,000 to 95,000 clones, 80% to 95% seen once, with nearly 6.5% in the top ten. Sequenced input: peripheral blood. These receptors were obtained from an older woman with active COVID-19.

This sequence joins TRBV29-1 and TRBJ2-1; 12 nucleotides match TRBD2. Germline trimming cut 4 bases from V and 6 bases from J; bases unmatched to any gene: 7. The length of the CDR3 is 15 residues. Germline CDR1 reads SQVTM; CDR2 reads ANQGSEA. CDR3 sequence: CSVGLAGGGGNEQFF. CDR3 nucleotides: TGCAGCGTTGGCCTAGCGGGAGGGGGAGGCAATGAGCAGTTCTTC.

The CDR3 spells CASGPWGGGPKTQYF. The CDR3 DNA reads TGTGCCAGCGGGCCCTGGGGGGGAGGGCCAAAGACCCAGTACTTC. This chain links TRBV27 with TRBJ2-5; 7 bases match TRBD2. Unmatched junction bases numbered 15, after V lost 8 bases and J lost 6 bases. Germline assignment: CDR1 MNHEY and CDR2 SMNVEV (reference sequence). This CDR3 is built from 15 residues.

The chain joins TRBV5-8 to TRBJ2-3; unclear D gene. V was clipped by 3 bases and J by 6 bases, with 8 bases between them. The length of the CDR3 is 12 residues. CDR1 is SGHTS and CDR2 is YDEGEE in the germline V gene. The CDR3 nucleotides are TGTGCCAGCAGCTCAGTCTCCGATACGCAGTATTTT. Translated, it gives CASSSVSDTQYF. Supplemented by reference TRBV5-8 and TRBJ2-3, the full variable domain reads EAGVTQSPTHLIKTRGQQATLRCSPISGHTSVYWYQQALGLGLQFLLWYDEGEERNRGNFPPRFSGRQFPNYSSELNVNALELEDSALYLCASSSVSDTQYFGPGTRLTVL.

This chain joins TRBV10-3 and TRBJ1-2, with a possible D match to TRBD1 (6 bases). Trimming shortened V by 4 bases and J by 3 bases, and 9 bases separated the two germline ends. Per the germline V gene, CDR1 is ENHRY and CDR2 is SYGVKD. The CDR3 runs 13 residues. CDR3 DNA: TGTGCCATCAGTGGGGGGACATACTATGGCTACACCTTC. Its protein product is CAISGGTYYGYTF.

The chain links TRBV6-1 to TRBJ1-5, with a weak D call TRBD1 (5 bases). CDR1 and CDR2 (germline): MNHNS, SASEGT. CDR3 length: 16 amino acids. The V end lost 3 bases, the J end lost 0 bases, and 12 bases lay between the germline ends. CDR3: CASSDHGHYSNQPQHF. Written as DNA, the CDR3 is TGTGCCAGCAGTGACCATGGACACTATAGCAATCAGCCCCAGCATTTT.

This clone was seen once. This chain joins TRBV30 and TRBJ1-1; D is unresolved. Trimming took off 3 bases at V and 5 bases at J, with 16 bases between the two ends. CDR1 GTSNPN and CDR2 SVGIG come from the germline V gene (reference sequence). CDR3 length equals 14 residues. The CDR3 nucleotides read TGTGCCTGGAGACAGTCCTCGGCGAGAACTGAAGCTTTCTTT. It is translated as CAWRQSSARTEAFF.

V gene TRBV7-9 combines with J gene TRBJ1-1; D gene uncertain. With 2 bases removed from V and 0 bases from J, the gap between germline ends came to 10 bases. Germline values: CDR1 SEHNR, CDR2 FQNEAQ (reference sequence). The CDR3 runs to 15 residues. CDR3 protein: CASSLSESMNTEAFF. The CDR3 region has the DNA TGTGCCAGCAGCTTATCGGAGTCCATGAACACTGAAGCTTTCTTT.

The chain joins TRBV11-2 to TRBJ2-7; 8 bases are shared with TRBD1. The CDR3 covers 14 residues. V shed 5 bases and J 4 bases; nucleotides not matched to a gene: 7. CDR1 and CDR2 (germline): SGHAT, FQNNGV. The CDR3 here is CASSTPTGAYEQYF. In nucleotides, the CDR3 is TGTGCCAGCAGCACCCCGACAGGGGCGTACGAGCAGTACTTC. The full variable domain, its missing parts supplied by reference TRBV11-2 and TRBJ2-7, is EAGVAQSPRYKIIEKRQSVAFWCNPISGHATLYWYQQILGQGPKLLIQFQNNGVVDDSQLPKDRFSAERLKGVDSTLKIQPAKLEDSAVYLCASSTPTGAYEQYFGPGTRLTVT.

This chain uses TRBV19 with TRBJ1-6; TRBD1 agrees at 10 bases. The CDR3 runs to 15 residues. Germline CDR1 reads LNHDA; CDR2 reads SQIVND (reference sequence). Germline trimming cut 6 bases from V and 10 bases from J; bases unmatched to any gene: 9. The CDR3 DNA sequence: TGTGCCAGTAGCGAAACCGGGACAGGGGACTCACCCCTCCACTTT. Its protein is CASSETGTGDSPLHF.